This T cell receptor (beta chain) was sequenced in a study of STAT3 mutations in large granular lymphocyte leukemia. Study results and limitations: At least one immunodominant TCR beta clonotype appeared in every T-cell large granular lymphocyte leukemia patient.

Profiled with immunoSEQ multiplex PCR; TCRdb holds only in-frame clones, not every one. The table lists about 2,500 clones, roughly 50% of them singletons. For this clone: As yet, its antigen is unknown.

J was trimmed by 10 bases and V by 6 bases; bases with no gene match: 8. CDR1 SGHNT and CDR2 YYREEE come from the germline V gene (reference sequence). The CDR3 loop spans 14 amino acids. This chain uses TRBV5-4 with TRBJ1-6; 9 positions agree with TRBD1. The sequence derives from a man in his sixties with T-cell large granular lymphocyte leukemia. Some clones in this sample may be carry-over from other donors' samples. The sequencing sample was made of peripheral blood mononuclear cells. For the CDR3, the DNA is TGTGCCAGCACCCGAGGACAGGGGTTATCACCCCTCCACTTT. Residues: CASTRGQGLSPLHF.